The TCR beta chain described here comes from a study of neurological immune-mediated disorders. Many counts were recorded for this clonotype. From 2 million PBMCs stored at -80 C, the unsorted libraries were generated. Looked up from germline, CDR1 is SEHNR and CDR2 is FQNEAQ (reference sequence). This CDR3 has 16 amino acids. V was cut by 2 bases and J by 7 bases, with 18 bases left in between. One entry per CDR3 protein results from TCRdb running MiXCR on the 5' RACE reads. The sample records about 92,000 distinct CDR3 sequences, 3.5% being singletons. The sample taken for sequencing was PBMCs. The rearrangement joins TRBV7-9 to TRBJ2-1; D might be TRBD2 (6 bases). This receptor was identified in a woman in her 50s with multiple sclerosis. CDR3 region: CASSLLPGEIRNEQFF. In DNA form, the CDR3 reads TGTGCCAGCAGCTTACTTCCGGGGGAAATTAGAAATGAGCAGTTCTTC.